The clone carrying this T cell receptor (beta chain) was observed once. The sample comes from a study of shared clonotypes between healthy human individuals. CDR1 and CDR2 from the germline V gene are SGHVS and FNYEAQ. V was trimmed by 3 bases and J by 6 bases, leaving 15 bases between them. The CDR3 covers 14 residues. Generated by immunoSEQ multiplex PCR, the TCRdb table keeps only in-frame clones and is missing some. Here the sample spans 500,000 or so clones, about 96% being singletons. The TCR comes from a woman aged 25 to 39 in good health. Sequenced sample: naive CD4+ T cells sorted from blood. Subset in this sample: CD45RA+ positively selected. V gene TRBV7-6 combines with J gene TRBJ2-7; D is possibly TRBD1 (5 bases). CDR3 bases: TGTGCCAGCAGCTTCCTGCCCGGCGACAGCGAGCAGTACTTC. Translated, it gives CASSFLPGDSEQYF.